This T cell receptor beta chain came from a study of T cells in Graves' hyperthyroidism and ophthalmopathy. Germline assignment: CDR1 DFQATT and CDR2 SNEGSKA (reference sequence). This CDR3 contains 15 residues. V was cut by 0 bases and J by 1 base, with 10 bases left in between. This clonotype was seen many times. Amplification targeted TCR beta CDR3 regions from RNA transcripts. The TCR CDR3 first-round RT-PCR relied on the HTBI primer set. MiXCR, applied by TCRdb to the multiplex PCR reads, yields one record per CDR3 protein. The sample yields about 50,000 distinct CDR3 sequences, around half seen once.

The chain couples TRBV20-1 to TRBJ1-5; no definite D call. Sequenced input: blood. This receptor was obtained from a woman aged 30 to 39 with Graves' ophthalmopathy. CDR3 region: CSARDFRESNQPQHF. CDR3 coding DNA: TGCAGTGCTAGAGATTTCAGAGAGAGCAATCAGCCCCAGCATTTT.